A selection of T cell receptor beta chains follows, all from one sample in a study of human thymus T cells. The assay was immunoSEQ multiplex PCR, and TCRdb's table has in-frame clones only and misses some. In the table there are some 57,000 clones, nearly 95% of which are singletons. Sequencing was performed on blood. The receptors shown here come from a boy under two years old with a congenital heart defect but otherwise immunologically healthy. CDR3s include the opening cysteine and the closing phenylalanine or tryptophan. The D gene is left open where the match is weak. The size of a clone is reported for some rows only, either as once, few or many, or as a class for expanded clones.

d_call	clone_size	v_call	j_call	cdr3_aa	cdr3_nt
.	.	TRBV5-1	TRBJ1-6	CASTQGLGNSPLHF	TGCGCCAGCACTCAGGGTTTGGGTAATTCACCCCTCCACTTT
TRBD1	.	TRBV19	TRBJ1-6	CASSPELSTGLYNSPLHF	TGTGCCAGTAGCCCGGAACTGTCGACAGGGCTATATAATTCACCCCTCCACTTT
TRBD1	.	TRBV28	TRBJ1-3	CASSSQGAPGNTIYF	TGTGCCAGCAGTTCACAGGGGGCCCCTGGAAACACCATATATTTT
.	.	TRBV19	TRBJ2-1	CASSSGTPSYNEQFF	TGTGCCAGTAGCTCCGGGACTCCCTCCTACAATGAGCAGTTCTTC
.	.	TRBV13	TRBJ2-3	CASSSDSDTQYF	TGTGCCAGCAGCTCCGACTCGGATACGCAGTATTTT
.	.	TRBV19	TRBJ2-6	CASSIQGSGANVLTF	TGTGCCAGTAGTATACAGGGCTCTGGGGCCAACGTCCTGACTTTC
.	.	TRBV4-2	TRBJ1-1	CASSQGMNTEAFF	TGTGCCAGCAGCCAAGGGATGAACACTGAAGCTTTCTTT
TRBD1	.	TRBV7-9	TRBJ1-1	CASSLLRPGRDRAEAFF	TGTGCCAGCAGCTTACTCCGGCCAGGGAGGGACAGGGCTGAAGCTTTCTTT
.	.	TRBV4-3	TRBJ1-5	CASSQDKGGTQPQHF	TGCGCCAGCAGCCAAGATAAGGGAGGGACTCAGCCCCAGCATTTT
TRBD2	.	TRBV6-1	TRBJ2-5	CASSEGAGEETQYF	TGTGCCAGCAGTGAAGGAGCGGGAGAAGAGACCCAGTACTTC
.	.	TRBV4-1	TRBJ2-3	CASSRSGPRSTDTQYF	TGCGCCAGCAGCCGCTCCGGACCGAGGAGCACAGATACGCAGTATTTT
TRBD1	.	TRBV27	TRBJ2-2	CASSPRTGGTGELFF	TGTGCCAGCAGTCCACGGACAGGGGGAACCGGGGAGCTGTTTTTT
TRBD1	.	TRBV29-1	TRBJ2-5	CSVKGQVKETQYF	TGCAGCGTCAAAGGACAGGTTAAAGAGACCCAGTACTTC
.	.	TRBV27	TRBJ1-5	CASSNAGPNQPQHF	TGTGCCAGCAGTAACGCAGGGCCCAATCAGCCCCAGCATTTT
.	.	TRBV27	TRBJ1-4	CASSTGFNEKLFF	TGTGCCAGCAGTACAGGGTTTAATGAAAAACTGTTTTTT
.	.	TRBV7-9	TRBJ1-6	CASRPRSGDNSPLHF	TGTGCCAGCAGACCTAGATCAGGGGATAATTCACCCCTCCACTTT
.	few	TRBV5-1	TRBJ1-3	CASSLGHSGNTIYF	TGCGCCAGCAGCTTGGGACACTCTGGAAACACCATATATTTT
TRBD2	.	TRBV19	TRBJ2-1	CASRSSGGANNEQFF	TGTGCCAGTAGGTCAAGCGGGGGGGCCAACAATGAGCAGTTCTTC
.	.	TRBV18	TRBJ1-1	CASSRQALNTEAFF	TGTGCCAGCTCGCGACAGGCCCTGAACACTGAAGCTTTCTTT
TRBD2	.	TRBV15	TRBJ2-2	CATSREGGLAGLGELFF	TGTGCCACCAGCAGAGAGGGGGGACTAGCGGGACTTGGGGAGCTGTTTTTT
.	few	TRBV4-1	TRBJ2-2	CASSQVWDSSGGELFF	TGCGCCAGCAGCCAAGTATGGGACTCCTCCGGCGGGGAGCTGTTTTTT
.	.	TRBV29-1	TRBJ1-2	CSVRGTDYGYTF	TGCAGCGTTAGGGGGACCGACTATGGCTACACCTTC
.	.	TRBV18	TRBJ2-7	CASSPQGYRDSSYEQYF	TGTGCCAGCTCACCCCAGGGATACCGGGATTCTTCCTACGAGCAGTACTTC
TRBD1	.	TRBV4-1	TRBJ2-6	CASSQDHRGLPGANVLTF	TGCGCCAGCAGCCAAGATCACAGGGGGCTACCCGGGGCCAACGTCCTGACTTTC
TRBD2	.	TRBV7-6	TRBJ2-3	CASSLYGGAVLRDTQYF	TGTGCCAGCAGCTTATACGGGGGGGCCGTGTTGAGAGATACGCAGTATTTT
TRBD1	.	TRBV5-4	TRBJ2-3	CASSDRGDTQYF	TGTGCCAGCAGCGACAGGGGAGATACGCAGTATTTT
.	.	TRBV2	TRBJ2-2	CASKLGGVAFAGELFF	TGTGCCAGCAAGTTGGGCGGAGTGGCCTTTGCCGGGGAGCTGTTTTTT
.	.	TRBV6-6	TRBJ1-1	CASHEGPMNTEAFF	TGTGCCAGCCATGAAGGTCCCATGAACACTGAAGCTTTCTTT
.	.	TRBV4-2	TRBJ1-5	CASSQEGSHYQPQHF	TGTGCCAGCAGCCAAGAGGGATCTCACTATCAGCCCCAGCATTTT
TRBD1	.	TRBV7-2	TRBJ1-1	CASSLWTGGAFF	TGTGCCAGCAGCTTATGGACAGGGGGAGCTTTCTTT
TRBD1	.	TRBV7-2	TRBJ1-1	CASSPVWDRGNTEAFF	TGTGCCAGCAGCCCTGTGTGGGACAGGGGGAACACTGAAGCTTTCTTT
.	.	TRBV27	TRBJ1-1	CASSLSTVWTEAFF	TGTGCCAGCAGTTTATCCACAGTGTGGACTGAAGCTTTCTTT
TRBD1	.	TRBV10-3	TRBJ2-4	CAISESKQGASMAKNIQYF	TGTGCCATCAGTGAGTCCAAACAGGGGGCATCTATGGCCAAAAACATTCAGTACTTC
.	.	TRBV27	TRBJ2-7	CASSLNPNSYEQYF	TGTGCCAGCAGTCTAAACCCAAACTCCTACGAGCAGTACTTC
.	once	TRBV9	TRBJ2-1	CASSVGLELYNEQFF	TGTGCCAGCAGCGTAGGGCTAGAACTCTACAATGAGCAGTTCTTC
.	.	TRBV15	TRBJ2-3	CATSRALGSTDTQYF	TGTGCCACCAGCCGTGCTTTAGGTAGCACAGATACGCAGTATTTT
.	.	TRBV28	TRBJ1-1	CASRQDSPVEAFF	TGTGCCAGCAGACAGGACAGTCCGGTTGAAGCTTTCTTT
.	.	TRBV25-1	TRBJ1-1	CASPIEGNTEAFF	TGTGCCAGCCCTATAGAGGGCAACACTGAAGCTTTCTTT
TRBD1	.	TRBV7-2	TRBJ1-1	CASSPMTGGDNAFF	TGTGCCAGCAGCCCGATGACAGGGGGAGATAATGCTTTCTTT
TRBD2	.	TRBV19	TRBJ2-3	CASSDTLFLAANTQYF	TGTGCCAGTAGTGACACCCTCTTCCTAGCGGCAAATACGCAGTATTTT
TRBD2	.	TRBV4-2	TRBJ2-5	CASSQGTSGGQETQYF	TGTGCCAGCAGCCAAGGAACTAGCGGTGGCCAAGAGACCCAGTACTTC
TRBD2	.	TRBV7-2	TRBJ2-7	CASSPGLAGRAYEQYF	TGTGCCAGCAGCCCAGGACTAGCGGGGAGGGCCTACGAGCAGTACTTC